What follows are 20 T cell receptor beta chains derived from one specimen sequenced in a study of T cell changes during pregnancy in multiple sclerosis. Some clones are missing from TCRdb's copy, which holds only in-frame ones; the method was immunoSEQ multiplex PCR. Here the sample spans 70,000 to 85,000 clones, roughly nine tenths being singletons. The sample was peripheral blood, taken before pregnancy. These TCRs come from a female donor with multiple sclerosis, enrolled in a pregnancy study.

This chain uses TRBV19 with TRBJ1-1, with 7 bases lining up with TRBD1. The CDR3 spans 14 residues. CDR1 is LNHDA, CDR2 SQIVND, per germline (reference sequence). V dropped 7 bases and J dropped 6; count of bases not matched to a gene: 11. CDR3 loop: CASNPLTGSAEAFF. CDR3 sequence (DNA): TGTGCCAGTAACCCCCTGACAGGGAGCGCTGAAGCTTTCTTT.

The CDR3 reads CASSFGGGYGYTF. The CDR3 DNA follows: TGTGCCAGCAGTTTTGGCGGTGGCTATGGCTACACCTTC. The chain is built from TRBV27 and TRBJ1-2; D is unresolved. Germline CDR1 reads MNHEY; CDR2 reads SMNVEV (reference sequence). V lost 3 bases and J lost 4, with 9 bases in between. The CDR3 is 13 residues long.

The rearrangement uses TRBV6-5 and TRBJ2-2, with D possibly TRBD2 on 7 matching bases. The CDR3 is 14 residues long. V was pared by 6 bases and J by 3 bases, with 11 bases between. Per germline, CDR1 MNHEY and CDR2 SVGAGI. DNA of the CDR3: TGTGCCAGCAGGGGGGAGGGGGACACCGGGGAGCTGTTTTTT. As protein: CASRGEGDTGELFF.

V is TRBV2 and J is TRBJ2-7, with 7 bases aligning to TRBD2. This CDR3 has 16 residues. With V trimmed by 6 bases and J by 2 bases, 13 bases remained unmatched. Per the germline V gene, CDR1 is SNHLY and CDR2 is FYNNEI. This CDR3 is CASRTGGGQYPYEQYF. The CDR3 nucleotides are TGTGCCAGCAGAACGGGGGGAGGGCAGTACCCCTACGAGCAGTACTTC.

Only one count was recorded for this clone. The rearrangement joins TRBV28 to TRBJ2-7, with D perhaps matching TRBD2 (5 bases). This CDR3 has 13 residues. The germline V and J ends were trimmed by 3 bases and 3 bases, with 9 bases remaining between them. Per germline, CDR1 MDHEN and CDR2 SYDVKM. The CDR3 DNA sequence: TGTGCCAGCAGTTTTAATAGCGTCTACGAGCAGTACTTC. It yields the protein CASSFNSVYEQYF.

This CDR3 is CASSLSGTGELFF. The CDR3 region has the DNA TGTGCCAGCAGTTTAAGCGGCACCGGGGAGCTGTTTTTT. The chain couples TRBV27 to TRBJ2-2, with D possibly matching TRBD2 (5 bases). Between the trimmed V and J ends, which lost 2 bases and 4 bases, there was a span of 5 bases. The CDR3 length is 13 residues. CDR1 and CDR2 (germline): MNHEY, SMNVEV (reference sequence).

This rearrangement joins TRBV28 to TRBJ1-2, with D maybe TRBD1 (6 bases). CDR1 MDHEN and CDR2 SYDVKM come from the germline V gene. Trimming stripped 5 bases from V and 3 bases from J, with 13 bases between. The CDR3 covers 14 residues. The CDR3 nucleotides read TGTGCCAGCAGTCCGTCCGGACAGCACTATGGCTACACCTTC. Amino acid sequence: CASSPSGQHYGYTF.

This clone was counted once. The chain couples TRBV29-1 to TRBJ2-7, with TRBD2 matching over 9 bases. The germline V gene has CDR1 SQVTM and CDR2 ANQGSEA. The CDR3 contains 12 residues. The trim removed 5 bases at V and 7 bases at J, leaving 6 bases unmatched. Here the CDR3 reads CSVRGRAWEQYF. The CDR3, as DNA: TGCAGCGTTCGCGGGAGGGCCTGGGAGCAGTACTTC.

The chain employs TRBV27 and TRBJ2-5; 11 bases agree with TRBD2. This CDR3 spans 16 amino acids. After removal of 5 bases from V and 2 bases from J, the junction contained 7 bases not matched to a gene. The germline CDR1 and CDR2 sequences are MNHEY and SMNVEV (reference sequence). This CDR3 reads CASSPTSGEIQETQYF. The CDR3 nucleotides are TGTGCCAGCAGTCCGACTAGCGGGGAAATACAAGAGACCCAGTACTTC.

This chain uses TRBV18 with TRBJ2-7; 7 positions match TRBD1. This CDR3 contains 17 residues. J lost 0 bases, V lost 1 base, and 9 bases had no gene match. CDR1 is KGHSH, CDR2 LQKENI, per germline. CDR3 protein: CASSPLPPGQISYEQYF. The CDR3 coding sequence is TGTGCCAGCTCACCACTCCCTCCGGGACAGATCTCCTACGAGCAGTACTTC.

The chain has TRBV19 and TRBJ1-4; possible D gene TRBD1, 6 bases. Germline V gene lookup returns CDR1 LNHDA and CDR2 SQIVND (reference sequence). The CDR3 spans 15 residues. V gave up 4 bases and J gave up 7 bases, with 16 bases separating them. The CDR3 region has the DNA TGTGCCAGTAGTACGTACAGGGTCCCGGGTGAAAAACTGTTTTTT. Translating gives CASSTYRVPGEKLFF.

The chain carries TRBV9 and TRBJ1-1; possible D gene TRBD1, 5 bases. From germline, CDR1 is SGDLS and CDR2 YYNGEE. There are 15 residues in the CDR3. Between the trimmed V and J ends, which lost 4 bases and 1 base, there was a span of 14 bases. In DNA, the CDR3 is TGTGCCAGCAGCCCCAGGGCCATGGGGAACACTGAAGCTTTCTTT. Translated, it gives CASSPRAMGNTEAFF.

The V gene is TRBV18, the J gene TRBJ1-3; TRBD1 is a possible D gene (6 bases). Germline CDR1 reads KGHSH; CDR2 reads LQKENI. Trimming took off 3 bases at V and 0 bases at J, with 21 bases between the two ends. The CDR3 is made up of 19 amino acids. In DNA, the CDR3 is TGTGCCAGCTCACCTGTCGCAGGGGCTATGTCTAACTCTGGAAACACCATATATTTT. As protein: CASSPVAGAMSNSGNTIYF.

The gene calls are TRBV18 and TRBJ2-7; 9 bases agree with TRBD2. Germline loops: CDR1 KGHSH, CDR2 LQKENI. Losses at the gene ends were 3 bases for V and 0 bases for J; bases not matched to a gene: 6. This CDR3 contains 16 residues. The CDR3 reads CASSPIATSGSYEQYF. As DNA, the CDR3 is TGTGCCAGCTCACCCATTGCGACTAGCGGCTCCTACGAGCAGTACTTC.

The chain has TRBV27 and TRBJ1-1; TRBD1 agrees at 9 bases. The junction had 5 bases not matched to a gene; V was cut back by 5 bases and J by 4 bases. CDR3 length: 14 amino acids. Germline-derived CDR1 and CDR2 are MNHEY and SMNVEV (reference sequence). CDR3 sequence reads: CASSPKTGGTEAFF. For the CDR3, the DNA is TGTGCCAGCAGTCCTAAGACAGGGGGCACTGAAGCTTTCTTT.

The V call is TRBV30, the J call TRBJ1-1, with D unresolved. The CDR3 covers 12 residues. Trimming took off 5 bases at V and 1 base at J, with 8 bases between the two ends. CDR1 and CDR2 from the germline V gene are GTSNPN and SVGIG (reference sequence). CDR3 region: CAWGLKNTEAFF. The CDR3 DNA reads TGTGCCTGGGGACTGAAGAACACTGAAGCTTTCTTT.

The V gene is TRBV6-5, the J gene TRBJ1-5, with D possibly matching TRBD1 (5 bases). The germline V and J ends were trimmed by 7 bases and 3 bases, with 10 bases remaining between them. The germline V gene encodes CDR1 MNHEY and CDR2 SVGAGI. The CDR3 runs 13 residues. CDR3 sequence reads: CASKLGVNQPQHF. Here the CDR3 DNA reads TGTGCCAGCAAATTAGGGGTCAATCAGCCCCAGCATTTT.

The rearrangement links TRBV5-6 to TRBJ2-5, with 8 bases aligning to TRBD1. The CDR3 runs to 13 residues. Germline V CDR1 and CDR2: SGHDT, YYEEEE. Losses at the gene ends were 4 bases for V and 4 bases for J; bases not matched to a gene: 3. The CDR3 loop reads CASSPGGRETQYF. The CDR3 DNA reads TGTGCCAGCAGCCCAGGGGGCAGAGAGACCCAGTACTTC.

The J gene is TRBJ2-1, the V gene TRBV7-3; tentatively, D is TRBD1 (5 bases). Germline CDR1 and CDR2: SGHTA and FQGTGA. The CDR3 is 16 residues long. Trimming shortened V by 2 bases and J by 1 base, and 12 bases separated the two germline ends. The CDR3: CASSLGWGQSYNEQFF. The CDR3 nucleotides are TGTGCCAGCAGCTTAGGGTGGGGCCAATCCTACAATGAGCAGTTCTTC.

This rearrangement joins TRBV5-4 to TRBJ2-5, with 10 nucleotides matching TRBD1. CDR1 and CDR2 from the germline V gene are SGHNT and YYREEE (reference sequence). After removal of 4 bases from V and 4 bases from J, the junction contained 10 bases not matched to a gene. The CDR3 runs to 16 residues. This CDR3 reads CASSPHVTGGLETQYF. DNA for the CDR3: TGTGCCAGCAGCCCTCATGTGACAGGGGGCCTAGAGACCCAGTACTTC.